These 28 T cell receptor beta chains originate from one sample sequenced in a study of cytomegalovirus exposure and HLA in healthy donors. PCR used 60 Vbeta primers and 13 Jbeta primers. The assay was immunoSEQ multiplex PCR, and TCRdb's table has in-frame clones only and misses some. The ten most abundant clones cover about 0.61% of a sample with tens of thousands of clones. Sequencing was carried out using PBMCs. The receptor source for this set is a man aged 45-60 years in good health and CMV-seronegative.

The chain carries TRBV7-2 and TRBJ1-5; the match to TRBD1 covers 10 bases. This CDR3 comprises 15 residues. The V gene end was trimmed by 5 bases and the J gene end by 7 bases; junction bases not matched to a gene: 8. CDR1 is SGHTA, CDR2 FQGNSA, per germline. The CDR3 DNA reads as TGTGCCAGCAGCCCCCCGGGACAGGGGTACCAGCCCCAGCATTTT. Its protein is CASSPPGQGYQPQHF.

The chain joins TRBV5-6 to TRBJ2-2; D not certain. V dropped 7 bases and J dropped 4 bases, with 11 bases sitting between them. The CDR3 runs to 13 residues. Germline CDR1 SGHDT, CDR2 YYEEEE. CDR3 sequence: CASRSGFTGELFF. CDR3 coding DNA: TGTGCCAGCCGTTCCGGTTTCACCGGGGAGCTGTTTTTT.

V usage is TRBV7-2 and J usage is TRBJ2-1; perhaps TRBD2 as D (5 bases). There are 14 residues in the CDR3. V was cut by 4 bases and J by 5 bases, with 12 bases left in between. Germline-derived CDR1 and CDR2 are SGHTA and FQGNSA. The CDR3 nucleotides are TGTGCCAGCAGCTGGGGAGAGGCCCACAATGAGCAGTTCTTC. Its translation: CASSWGEAHNEQFF.

The chain recombines TRBV18 with TRBJ1-1; weak D call: TRBD1 (5 bases). CDR1 is KGHSH and CDR2 is LQKENI in the germline V gene. The CDR3 spans 15 residues. The ends were cut back, 3 bases at V and 3 bases at J, with 14 bases in the middle. DNA of the CDR3: TGTGCCAGCTCACCTGGGCGGGACCTACACACTGAAGCTTTCTTT. This translates into CASSPGRDLHTEAFF.

This rearrangement joins TRBV11-2 to TRBJ2-3; 7 bases match TRBD1. V was pared by 5 bases and J by 9 bases, with 17 bases of the junction left unmatched. The CDR3 consists of 16 residues. Germline loops: CDR1 SGHAT, CDR2 FQNNGV. The CDR3 region is CASSPRDRTTAGTQYF. CDR3 bases: TGTGCCAGCAGCCCACGGGACAGAACTACAGCAGGAACGCAGTATTTT.

This sequence joins TRBV12-5 and TRBJ1-2, with D tentatively TRBD1 (5 bases). Trimming shortened V by 1 base and J by 8 bases, and 14 bases separated the two germline ends. Germline assignment: CDR1 LGHNT and CDR2 FRNRAP. The CDR3 has 14 amino acids. This CDR3 reads CASGLGQLPSGYTF. The CDR3 nucleotides read TGTGCTAGTGGTTTGGGACAGCTTCCCTCCGGCTACACCTTC.

This chain joins TRBV7-9 and TRBJ1-3; perhaps TRBD1 as D (5 bases). The CDR3 loop spans 15 amino acids. Germline loops: CDR1 SEHNR, CDR2 FQNEAQ (reference sequence). V shed 4 bases and J shed 0 bases, with 10 bases lying between them. The CDR3 region is CASSWGGSSGNTIYF. For the CDR3, the DNA is TGTGCCAGCAGCTGGGGGGGTTCCTCTGGAAACACCATATATTTT.

The J gene is TRBJ1-1, the V gene TRBV13, with TRBD1 matching over 7 bases. Germline loops: CDR1 PRHDT, CDR2 FYEKMQ (reference sequence). The CDR3 is made up of 15 amino acids. The trim removed 1 base at V and 0 bases at J, leaving 2 bases unmatched. In nucleotides, the CDR3 is TGTGCCAGCAGCTTAGAAGGGGGCGTGAACACTGAAGCTTTCTTT. It encodes CASSLEGGVNTEAFF.

The rearrangement joins TRBV5-1 to TRBJ1-6; D is uncertain. V was pared by 7 bases and J by 7 bases, with 24 bases between. Germline values: CDR1 SGHRS, CDR2 YFSETQ. The CDR3 contains 17 residues. The CDR3 DNA follows: TGCGCCAGCTCCCTTGGCGGTTCGGGATTCGCAAATTCACCCCTCCACTTT. The encoded protein is CASSLGGSGFANSPLHF.

The gene calls are TRBV19 and TRBJ1-1, with 7 positions matching TRBD1. Unmatched junction bases numbered 9, after V lost 6 bases and J lost 2 bases. CDR1 is LNHDA, CDR2 SQIVND, per germline (reference sequence). This CDR3 is 15 amino acids long. For the CDR3, the DNA is TGTGCCAGTAGAATACAGGGGCAGGGAAACACTGAAGCTTTCTTT. Translated: CASRIQGQGNTEAFF.

The CDR3 reads CASSLRLVDTQYF. CDR3 DNA: TGTGCCAGCAGCTTAAGACTAGTCGATACGCAGTATTTT. The chain combines TRBV7-3 with TRBJ2-3, with D possibly being TRBD2 (6 bases). The germline V gene has CDR1 SGHTA and CDR2 FQGTGA. Trimming stripped 1 base from V and 6 bases from J, with 8 bases between. CDR3 length equals 13 residues.

This chain links TRBV19 with TRBJ2-7; D is unresolved. Germline-derived CDR1 and CDR2 are LNHDA and SQIVND (reference sequence). Trimming took 1 base from V and 4 from J, leaving 14 bases between them. This CDR3 contains 15 residues. The CDR3 loop is CASSIGSLSVYEQYF. The CDR3 bases are TGTGCCAGTAGTATAGGGTCACTAAGCGTATACGAGCAGTACTTC.

The gene calls are TRBV6-5 and TRBJ2-5; TRBD2 matches at 10 bases. The V gene end was trimmed by 5 bases and the J gene end by 4 bases; junction bases not matched to a gene: 7. Germline lookup yields CDR1 MNHEY and CDR2 SVGAGI. The CDR3 contains 15 residues. The CDR3 DNA reads TGTGCCAGCAGTCCCTTGGGACTAGCGATAGAGACCCAGTACTTC. Its protein is CASSPLGLAIETQYF.

As for this clone: Other DNA sequences from this sample encode an identical CDR3 as well. The gene calls are TRBV11-2 and TRBJ2-2; TRBD1 is a possible D gene (5 bases). Germline values: CDR1 SGHAT, CDR2 FQNNGV. The CDR3 length is 14 residues. V was trimmed by 0 bases and J by 4 bases, leaving 6 bases between them. CDR3 amino acids: CASSLDRGTGELFF. As DNA, the CDR3 is TGTGCCAGCAGCTTAGATAGGGGCACCGGGGAGCTGTTTTTT.

This rearrangement joins TRBV7-9 to TRBJ2-1; D is unclear. Germline V CDR1 and CDR2: SEHNR, FQNEAQ (reference sequence). The CDR3 consists of 13 residues. Between the trimmed V and J ends, which lost 4 bases and 7 bases, there was a span of 11 bases. The CDR3 coding sequence is TGTGCCAGCAGCTACTTGACTGTTAATGAGCAGTTCTTC. It codes for CASSYLTVNEQFF.

The gene calls are TRBV4-1 and TRBJ2-7, with 9 positions matching TRBD1. J gave up 5 bases and V 1 base, and 9 bases lay outside the gene matches. The CDR3 runs to 16 residues. Germline-derived CDR1 and CDR2 are MGHRA and YSYEKL. The CDR3 DNA is TGCGCCAGCAGCCAAGCCCCAGGACAGGGGAGCAACGAGCAGTACTTC. Translation gives CASSQAPGQGSNEQYF.

This sequence joins TRBV25-1 and TRBJ1-2; TRBD1 agrees at 9 bases. Looked up from germline, CDR1 is MGHDK and CDR2 is SYGVNS. V shed 3 bases and J 6 bases; nucleotides not matched to a gene: 5. The length of the CDR3 is 14 residues. The CDR3 DNA is TGTGCCAGCAGTGAGACCGGGACAGGGAATGGCTACACCTTC. The encoded protein is CASSETGTGNGYTF.

The chain recombines TRBV4-2 with TRBJ1-2; D is uncertain. The germline CDR1 and CDR2 sequences are LGHNA and YNFKEQ. The CDR3 runs to 15 residues. Trimming took off 0 bases at V and 4 bases at J, with 12 bases between the two ends. For the CDR3, the DNA is TGTGCCAGCAGCCAAGACAGTCTCGGGAGCTATGGCTACACCTTC. This codes for CASSQDSLGSYGYTF.

The rearrangement uses TRBV10-3 and TRBJ2-7, with D perhaps matching TRBD2 (5 bases). CDR1 and CDR2 (germline): ENHRY, SYGVKD. Deletions cut 3 bases from V and 1 base from J, with 7 bases between. The CDR3 extends over 13 amino acids. CDR3 bases: TGTGCCATCAGTGAAAGGGAGTCCTACGAGCAGTACTTC. This encodes CAISERESYEQYF.

The chain joins TRBV9 to TRBJ2-7, with 7 bases fitting TRBD2. The CDR3 is made up of 15 amino acids. V lost 0 bases, J lost 3 bases, and 6 bases stayed unmatched. Germline CDR1 reads SGDLS; CDR2 reads YYNGEE. CDR3 coding DNA: TGTGCCAGCAGCGTAGATGGCGGGGGTGTCTACGAGCAGTACTTC. It specifies CASSVDGGGVYEQYF.

This sequence joins TRBV28 and TRBJ2-1; TRBD2 aligns across 8 bases. This CDR3 has 16 amino acids. V shed 1 base, J shed 0 bases, and the junction held 2 bases outside the gene matches. The germline gives CDR1 MDHEN, CDR2 SYDVKM. In nucleotides, the CDR3 is TGTGCCAGCAGTTTATACGGGGGGGTCTCCTACAATGAGCAGTTCTTC. Encoded protein: CASSLYGGVSYNEQFF.

The chain carries TRBV19 and TRBJ2-1, with TRBD2 matching over 9 bases. The CDR3 runs 14 residues. J lost 4 bases, V lost 9 bases, and 7 bases had no gene match. CDR1 and CDR2 from the germline V gene are LNHDA and SQIVND (reference sequence). CDR3 DNA: TGTGCCAGCACGCGGGGGGGCGCTTACAATGAGCAGTTCTTC. Residues: CASTRGGAYNEQFF.

The chain links TRBV4-3 to TRBJ2-7, with a tentative D call TRBD1 (6 bases). In germline, CDR1 is LGHNA, CDR2 YSLEER. V was shortened by 0 bases and J by 3 bases, with 15 bases between the two germline ends. The CDR3 contains 16 residues. In DNA, the CDR3 is TGCGCCAGCAGCCAAGATTACAGGGTGAACGTCTACGAGCAGTACTTC. Translating it yields CASSQDYRVNVYEQYF.

This chain joins TRBV7-9 and TRBJ1-6; D is possibly TRBD1 (6 bases). CDR1 is SEHNR and CDR2 is FQNEAQ in the germline V gene (reference sequence). The CDR3 runs to 15 residues. The germline V and J ends were trimmed by 0 bases and 7 bases, with 10 bases remaining between them. The CDR3 protein is CASSLAGGGNSPLHF. The CDR3 DNA sequence: TGTGCCAGCAGCTTAGCAGGGGGAGGGAATTCACCCCTCCACTTT.

The chain carries TRBV5-4 and TRBJ2-5; TRBD1 is a possible D gene (6 bases). Germline lookup yields CDR1 SGHNT and CDR2 YYREEE (reference sequence). The V gene lost 0 bases and the J gene lost 4 bases, with 7 bases spanning the gap. This CDR3 has 13 amino acids. The CDR3 protein is CASSLAQGETQYF. The DNA for the CDR3 is TGTGCCAGCAGCTTGGCACAGGGAGAGACCCAGTACTTC.

This chain connects TRBV10-1 to TRBJ2-7, with 7 bases lining up with TRBD1. The CDR3 totals 13 residues. V dropped 6 bases and J dropped 3; count of bases not matched to a gene: 5. Germline CDR1 and CDR2: WNHNN and SYGVQD (reference sequence). The CDR3 DNA reads TGCGCCAGCAGCCAGACAGGGAACTACGAGCAGTACTTC. Its protein product is CASSQTGNYEQYF.

CDR3 protein: CASSVAGTGRSYEQYF. The CDR3, as DNA: TGCGCCAGCAGCGTCGCCGGGACAGGGCGCTCCTACGAGCAGTACTTC. The gene calls are TRBV5-1 and TRBJ2-7; TRBD1 matches at 9 bases. Germline CDR1 SGHRS, CDR2 YFSETQ. V dropped 4 bases and J dropped 0; count of bases not matched to a gene: 8. This CDR3 is built from 16 residues.

The J gene is TRBJ2-7, the V gene TRBV30, with D unresolved. The CDR3 contains 11 residues. Germline V gene data show CDR1 as GTSNPN and CDR2 as SVGIG (reference sequence). Trimming took off 1 base at V and 4 bases at J, with 5 bases between the two ends. In DNA form, the CDR3 reads TGTGCCTGGAGTGGTGAGTACGAGCAGTACTTC. This codes for CAWSGEYEQYF.